This T cell receptor (beta chain) comes out of a study of circulating and synovial CD4+ cells in juvenile arthritis. Study-wide findings and caveats: CPL and bulk CD4 samples differed at least tenfold in T cell genomes.

This clone was seen a single time. The antigen is not known. V dropped 3 bases and J dropped 2 bases, with 15 bases sitting between them. The length of the CDR3 is 15 residues. Germline CDR1 reads SQVTM; CDR2 reads ANQGSEA. Samples derive from patients with active juvenile idiopathic arthritis. Here immunoSEQ multiplex PCR was the method, and the copy in TCRdb shows in-frame clones only, minus some. The sample shows tens of thousands of clones, 95% to 96% of them seen only once. Material for sequencing was CD4+ T cells from blood. This chain uses TRBV29-1 with TRBJ2-3, with D uncertain. This receptor was taken from a human donor with juvenile idiopathic arthritis. CDR3: CSVDDDSASTDTQYF. As DNA, the CDR3 is TGCAGCGTTGATGACGACTCGGCTTCCACAGATACGCAGTATTTT.